This record concerns one T cell receptor beta chain sequence. Antigen specificity is unknown. This sample was taken from a study of T cell responses to AZD1222 COVID-19 vaccine. The germline V gene encodes CDR1 SGHRS and CDR2 YFSETQ. The CDR3 is 14 residues long. V lost 1 base and J lost 5; bases outside the gene matches: 3. Using immunoSEQ multiplex PCR, the repertoire was profiled, and TCRdb retains in-frame clones only, with some absent. The top ten hold roughly 5% of the sample, which has 90,000 to 150,000 clones, about 89% seen once. Study results and caveats: Close to half of spike-specific TCRs reportedly recognize unmutated variant regions. None of the repertoires were sampled until the peak T cell response had passed. Donors, mostly white British, included more females; clonal diversity was possibly underestimated.

The chain is built from TRBV5-1 and TRBJ2-5; TRBD1 matches at 9 bases. Sequences were derived from peripheral blood, sampled on day 0 of AZD1222 vaccination. The clonotype comes from an adult in good health. CDR3 DNA: TGCGCCAGCAGCTTGAAAGGACAGGGGGAGACCCAGTACTTC. Translating gives CASSLKGQGETQYF.